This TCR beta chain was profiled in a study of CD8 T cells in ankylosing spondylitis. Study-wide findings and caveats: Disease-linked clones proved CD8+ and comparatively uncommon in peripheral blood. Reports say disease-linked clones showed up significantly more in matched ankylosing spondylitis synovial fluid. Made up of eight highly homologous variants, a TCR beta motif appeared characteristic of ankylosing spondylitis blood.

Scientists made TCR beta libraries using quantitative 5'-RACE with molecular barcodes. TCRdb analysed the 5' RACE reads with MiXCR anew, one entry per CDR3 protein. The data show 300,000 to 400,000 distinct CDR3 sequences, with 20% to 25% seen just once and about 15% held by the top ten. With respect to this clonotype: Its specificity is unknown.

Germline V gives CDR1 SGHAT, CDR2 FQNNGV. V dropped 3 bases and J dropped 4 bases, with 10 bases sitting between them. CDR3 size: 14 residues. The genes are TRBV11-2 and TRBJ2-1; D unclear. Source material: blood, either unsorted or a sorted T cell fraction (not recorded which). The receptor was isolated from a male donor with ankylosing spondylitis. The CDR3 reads CASSFGRSYNEQFF. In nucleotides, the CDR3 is TGTGCCAGCAGCTTCGGCAGGTCGTACAATGAGCAGTTCTTC.